This T cell receptor beta chain appears in the sequencing data of a study of blood T cell repertoires in COVID-19. Overall study context: There were acute and convalescent COVID-19 samples, and they came from the United States, Italy and Spain.

Those enrolled, adults aged 18 to 89 years, came from roughly 23 US areas. Sequencing was performed with immunoSEQ multiplex PCR; in TCRdb, only in-frame clones are kept and a portion is missing. The table has over 250,000 clones, around 87% seen once. The sequenced sample was PBMCs or T cells enriched from blood (not recorded which). The sequence was obtained from a woman in her late teens or twenties who had recovered from COVID-19.

The CDR3 sequence: CASSPRQFQETQYF. The CDR3 DNA is TGTGCCAGCAGCCCTAGGCAGTTCCAAGAGACCCAGTACTTC. This sequence joins TRBV7-8 and TRBJ2-5; unclear D gene. The V gene lost 5 bases and the J gene lost 1 base, with 11 bases spanning the gap. CDR3 length: 14 amino acids. The V gene's germline CDR1 is SGHVS and CDR2 FQNEAQ.